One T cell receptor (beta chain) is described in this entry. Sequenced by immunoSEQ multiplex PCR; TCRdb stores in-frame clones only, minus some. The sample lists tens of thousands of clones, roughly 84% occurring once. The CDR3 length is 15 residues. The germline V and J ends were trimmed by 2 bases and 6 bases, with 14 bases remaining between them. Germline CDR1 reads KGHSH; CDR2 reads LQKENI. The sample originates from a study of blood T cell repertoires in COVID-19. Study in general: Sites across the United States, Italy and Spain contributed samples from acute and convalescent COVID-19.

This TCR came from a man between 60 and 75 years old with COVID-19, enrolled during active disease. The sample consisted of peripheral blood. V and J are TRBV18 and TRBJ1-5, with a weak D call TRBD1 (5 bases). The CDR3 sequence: CASSPFGRAGQPQHF. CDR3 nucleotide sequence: TGTGCCAGCTCACCATTTGGCAGGGCAGGTCAGCCCCAGCATTTT. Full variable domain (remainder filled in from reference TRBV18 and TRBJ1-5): NAGVMQNPRHLVRRRGQEARLRCSPMKGHSHVYWYRQLPEEGLKFMVYLQKENIIDESGMPKERFSAEFPKEGPSILRIQQVVRGDSAAYFCASSPFGRAGQPQHFGDGTRLSIL.